This T cell receptor beta chain is from a study of cytomegalovirus exposure and HLA in healthy donors (dated by TCRdb to the late 2010s). In the study overall: An earlier analysis of several hundred of the donors reported under 300 Gb of sequence data and 117 million unique TCR beta sequences obtained from 180 million or so T cells. About 320 gigabases of sequencing data and 78 million or so unique TCR sequences were included in an early release covering around 650 HLA-typed donors. The genetic ancestry cluster associated with self-reported Caucasian donors included 81% of the 350 to 500 genotyped donors. The aim of the study was to test whether cataloging public T cell receptors could identify signatures of past pathogen exposure. Using immunosequencing, the study profiled T cell repertoires from about 610 subjects and related those repertoires to cytomegalovirus serostatus. Besides the first cohort of approximately 670 subjects, a separate validation cohort made up of over 100 different subjects was used. High-throughput TCR immunosequencing, statistical association of individual TCRs with disease status, and machine learning were combined to predict cytomegalovirus infection status. To study patterns of TCR occurrence, a later analysis re-analyzed previously published TCR beta repertoires from 550 to 800 donors and added high-resolution HLA genotyping. In the later analysis, no new phenotypic data were used to find candidate immune exposures; instead, reliance was placed on TCR beta sequences and their occurrence across donors. An earlier analysis of about 620 of the donors applied high-throughput TCR beta sequencing to assess whether each TCR beta V gene segment acted as functional or pseudogenic. Donor age, sex, ethnicity and CMV serostatus were compiled together with the repertoire data. A later genetic analysis took genome-wide SNP genotypes for about 55% of the roughly 670 donors and used that subset as a discovery cohort. Every discovery cohort repertoire had been produced on one sequencing platform. HLA typing included class I and class II loci at four-digit resolution. The number of donors typed differed by locus, with 629-630 for A, B, C, DRB1 and DQB1, 522 for DQA1, 600 to 610 for DPA1, and some 440 for DPB1. Four or five DR-DQ haplotypes were treated as single units for association and clustering because of strong linkage in the cohort. Across approximately 400 genotyped donors of the cohort, an average of approximately 200,000 unique TCR beta nucleotide sequences per donor were sequenced, and roughly 20% of those sequences were non-productive. Overall study outcomes, separate from this receptor: In vitro tests confirmed that three of the cytomegalovirus-associated TCR beta chains recognize cytomegalovirus antigens. The cohort was sequenced for TCR beta chains only, and without alpha or paired-chain data the features that could be detected were limited. According to a later genetic analysis, donors in an Asian-associated ancestry cluster had fewer N-insertions in productive TCRs than the roughly 670-donor mean. Roughly uniform sequencing depth across donors was assumed in presence/absence analyses, although this assumption may not hold. A later analysis associated approximately 17,000 TCR beta sequences with specific HLA alleles at a false discovery rate of 0.05. According to the authors, the approach could potentially be generalized to other disease states and immunological phenotypes. Strong co-occurrence of HLA alleles, especially DR and DQ, made assigning TCR associations to individual alleles difficult. A total of 150 to 200 TCR beta chains were listed by the study as associated with cytomegalovirus. In a later analysis, several top co-occurrence clusters were reported to appear linked to parvovirus B19, influenza, CMV and Epstein-Barr virus. Over 15 rarely observed V segments, including chromosome 9 orphons, were excluded from the earlier analysis of about 610 of the donors because counts were too low. A cluster of highly shared sequence variants was judged likely to represent a technical artifact of the sequencing pipeline. CMV serostatus was the only immune exposure information available for the cohort. Broadly in line with IMGT annotations, most TCR beta V segments showed up in productive rearrangements about 90% or about 30% of the time in an earlier analysis of around 600 of the donors. Compared with equally common non-associated chains, HLA-associated TCR beta chains in a later analysis were more clonally expanded and had lower generation probabilities. Across donors, most TCR sequences were observed very rarely, whereas some public TCRs were present in many individuals. In both the original and validation cohorts, the classifier was reported to diagnose cytomegalovirus status with high specificity and sensitivity. Because the 87-base-pair reads could not distinguish some IMGT-functional V segments, including TRBV6-2 and TRBV6-3, those segments were excluded. An association between a missense DCLRE1C variant and V-gene and J-gene trimming of TCR beta chains was found in a later genetic analysis and replicated in an independent cohort. In a later analysis, the rate of TCR association differed among HLA loci, with DRB1 alleles having the most associated TCRs and HLA-C alleles having the fewest. Most CMV-associated TCR beta chains appeared to be HLA-restricted in a later analysis, and the HLA associations seemed to be driven largely by CMV exposure. Because some donors lacked HLA typing at each locus, the association tests relied only on the typed subset. Correlated functional status among segregating V segments might be attributable to linkage disequilibrium, but an unknown experimental factor could not be ruled out. A further reported finding was that TCR beta sequences accurately predicted the HLA-A and HLA-B alleles for most subjects in the first cohort.

Note on this clone: Its target antigen remains unknown. There are no base qualities to consult, and no much larger clone falls within one base.

Trimming at the junction amounts to 7 bases on V and 3 bases on J, and the germline ends lie 6 bases apart. CDR1 and CDR2 (DFQATT, SNEGSKA) derive from the germline V gene (reference sequence). The CDR3 starts with the cysteine, ends with the phenylalanine, and has 11 residues. The read is trimmed to its CDR3 DNA, 33 bases read in frame from base 1. The cohort consisted of 650 to 850 healthy bone marrow donors. At the time of sampling, all cohort members were nominally healthy, though unrecorded immune exposures were likely present. The donor was CMV seropositive and belonged to the group of over 250 seropositive cohort members. A peripheral blood sample was collected from each donor, and TCR beta sequencing was performed on peripheral blood mononuclear cells. The Qiagen DNeasy Blood Extraction Kit was used to extract genomic DNA from the blood cell samples. The library was obtained by the immunoSEQ multiplex PCR assay. A mixture of 60 forward primers for TCR Vbeta segments and 13 reverse primers for TCR Jbeta segments was used in the multiplex PCR. The CDR3 region of rearranged TCR beta genes was amplified from genomic DNA with a multiplex PCR assay. The amplified TCR beta libraries were sequenced on the Illumina HiSeq System as 87-base-pair reads. Per the authors' processing: A later analysis counted 75 million to 100 million unique TCR beta chains across the 650 to 800 repertoires, and 10 million to 12 million of these chains were shared by at least two donors. Raw reads were error-corrected and collapsed into unique sequences by a nearest-neighbor algorithm in which closely related sequences were merged to remove PCR and sequencing errors. Alignment of CDR3 sequences to IMGT reference sequences was used to assign V, D and J gene segments. For a sequence to be retained, at least a six-nucleotide match to both a V gene segment and a J gene segment was required. A rearrangement was called productive if the CDR3 had no stop codons and remained in frame with V and J, and every other rearrangement was called non-productive. Following IMGT convention, CDR3 was defined as the stretch from the second conserved V-encoded cysteine up to the conserved J-encoded phenylalanine. In an earlier analysis of more than 550 of the donors, sequences lacking an unambiguous match to a single V gene segment were excluded. An earlier analysis of approximately 590 of the donors classified V segments as functional when productive rearrangements were above 56.7% and as segregating when the standard deviation between donors was above 5%. A statistical classification framework was built to diagnose cytomegalovirus status from the catalog of TCR beta chain sequences. In a later analysis, TCR nucleotide sequences were compared against IMGT/GENE-DB human TR gene sequences so that V and J genes could be assigned. Using the TCRdist pipeline, a later analysis assigned CDR3 sequences along with most-parsimonious VDJ recombination scenarios. In a later analysis, every TCR beta chain was defined by the combination of its CDR3 amino acid sequence and its V-gene family, and reads without a unique V-gene family were dropped. In a later analysis, 500 to 650 highly shared, low-generation-probability nucleotide sequences were removed to address suspected cross-contamination and a sequencing artifact. A later analysis calculated a clonal expansion index for each public chain from normalized within-repertoire ranks of inferred template counts. Generation probabilities in a later analysis came from a VDJ recombination model fitted to out-of-frame rearrangements, and those results were checked against IGoR. A later analysis scored TCR-TCR, TCR-HLA and TCR-CMV co-occurrence with hypergeometric tests, applying a repertoire-size bias correction to TCR pairs. In a later analysis, false discovery rates were estimated by permuting HLA or CMV assignments 20 times. In a later analysis, co-occurring TCRs were grouped with DBSCAN, and TCRdist sequence similarity was added when clustering was performed within HLA-allele-positive subsets. Co-occurrence clustering excluded repertoires with fewer than 30,000 or more than 120,000 public chains, plus five with anomalous nucleotide sharing. The source is immuneACCESS, and TCRdb retained only in-frame sequences with V and J called. Part of the clones is not carried over; for the studies checked, unresolved V genes explain less than half of this, and the remainder is unexplained. That table gives V, J and clone size, and the DNA gave D and trimming. The sample table holds fewer than 150,000 clones, of which 65% to 85% were seen once. The top ten hold roughly a sixth of the sample.

The sequence links TRBV20-1 to TRBJ2-2; there is no confident call for the D gene. The TCR was taken from a man between 50 and 59 years old in good health and CMV-seropositive. What was sequenced was PBMCs. The DNA reads TGCAGTGTAACGGACACCGGGGAGCTGTTTTTT. Its coded protein is CSVTDTGELFF.